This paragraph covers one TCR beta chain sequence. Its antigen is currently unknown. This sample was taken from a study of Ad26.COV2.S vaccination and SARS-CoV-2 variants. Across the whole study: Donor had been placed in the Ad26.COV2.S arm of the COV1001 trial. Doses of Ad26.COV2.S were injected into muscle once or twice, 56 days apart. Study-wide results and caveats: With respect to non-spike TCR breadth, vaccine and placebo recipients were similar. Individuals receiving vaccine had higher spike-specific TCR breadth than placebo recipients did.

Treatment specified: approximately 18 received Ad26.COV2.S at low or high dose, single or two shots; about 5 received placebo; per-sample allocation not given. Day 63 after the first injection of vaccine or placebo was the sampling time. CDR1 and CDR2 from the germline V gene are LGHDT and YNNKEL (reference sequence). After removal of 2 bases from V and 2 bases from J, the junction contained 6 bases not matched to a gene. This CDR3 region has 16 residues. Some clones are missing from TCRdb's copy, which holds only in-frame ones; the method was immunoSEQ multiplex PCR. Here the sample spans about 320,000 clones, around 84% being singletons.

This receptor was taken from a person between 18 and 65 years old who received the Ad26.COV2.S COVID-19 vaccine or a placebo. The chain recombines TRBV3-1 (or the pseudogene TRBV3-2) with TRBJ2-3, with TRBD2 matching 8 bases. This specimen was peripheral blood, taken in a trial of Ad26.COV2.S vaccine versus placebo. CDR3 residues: CASSQQSGGHTDTQYF. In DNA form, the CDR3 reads TGTGCCAGCAGCCAACAAAGCGGGGGACACACAGATACGCAGTATTTT.